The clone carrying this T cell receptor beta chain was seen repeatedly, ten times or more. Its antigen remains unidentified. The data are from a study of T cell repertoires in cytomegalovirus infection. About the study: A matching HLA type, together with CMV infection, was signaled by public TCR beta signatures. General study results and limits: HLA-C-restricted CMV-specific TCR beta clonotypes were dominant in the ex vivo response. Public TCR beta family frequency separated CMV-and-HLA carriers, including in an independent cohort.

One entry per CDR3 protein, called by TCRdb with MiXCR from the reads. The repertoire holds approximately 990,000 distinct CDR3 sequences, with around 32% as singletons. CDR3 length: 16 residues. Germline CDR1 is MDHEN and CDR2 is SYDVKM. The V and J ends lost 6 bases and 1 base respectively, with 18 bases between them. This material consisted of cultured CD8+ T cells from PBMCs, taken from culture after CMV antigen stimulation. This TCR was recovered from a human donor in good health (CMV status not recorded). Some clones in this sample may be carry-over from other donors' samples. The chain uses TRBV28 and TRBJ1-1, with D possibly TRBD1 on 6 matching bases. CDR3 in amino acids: CASRLRWTARNTEAFF. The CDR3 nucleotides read TGTGCCAGCAGACTGAGGTGGACAGCAAGGAACACTGAAGCTTTCTTT.